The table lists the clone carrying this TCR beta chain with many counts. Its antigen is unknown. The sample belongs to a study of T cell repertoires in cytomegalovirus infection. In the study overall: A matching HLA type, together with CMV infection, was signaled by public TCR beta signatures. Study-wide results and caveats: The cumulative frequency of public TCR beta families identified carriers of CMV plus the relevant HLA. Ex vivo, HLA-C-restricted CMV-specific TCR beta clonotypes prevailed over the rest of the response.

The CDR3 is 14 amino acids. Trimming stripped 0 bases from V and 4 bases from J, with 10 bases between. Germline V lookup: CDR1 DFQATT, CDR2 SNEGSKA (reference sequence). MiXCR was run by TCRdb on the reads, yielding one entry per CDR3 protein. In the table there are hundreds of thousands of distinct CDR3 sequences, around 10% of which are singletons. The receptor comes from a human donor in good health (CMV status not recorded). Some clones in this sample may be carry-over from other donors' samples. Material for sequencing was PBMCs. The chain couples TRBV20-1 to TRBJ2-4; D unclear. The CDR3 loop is CSARDQRMKNIQYF. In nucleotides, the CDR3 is TGCAGTGCTAGAGACCAGAGGATGAAAAACATTCAGTACTTC.